This is a list of T cell receptor beta chains from one sample in a study of cytomegalovirus exposure and HLA in healthy donors. The assay was immunoSEQ multiplex PCR, and TCRdb's table has in-frame clones only and misses some. Of 100,000 to 150,000 clones listed, more than 75% are singletons. Source material: PBMCs. The receptors come from a female donor in good health and CMV-seronegative. Each CDR3 is given with its conserved first and last residue. The D gene is left open where the match is weak. Not all rows give a size; the values are once, few, many and, for expanded clones, a class.

J gene,D gene,clone size,V gene,CDR3 protein,CDR3 DNA
TRBJ1-1,.,few,TRBV6-1,CASFGTQKMGAFF,TGTGCCAGCTTCGGGACTCAAAAAATGGGAGCTTTCTTT
TRBJ2-7,TRBD1,.,TRBV4-3,CASSHLQGVSYEQYF,TGCGCCAGCAGCCATTTACAGGGGGTGTCCTACGAGCAGTACTTC
TRBJ2-7,.,few,TRBV6-6,CASSYPSTATYEQYF,TGTGCCAGCAGTTATCCTTCGACAGCTACCTACGAGCAGTACTTC
TRBJ1-2,TRBD1,once,TRBV5-4,CASSFWTGGHGYTF,TGTGCCAGCAGCTTTTGGACAGGGGGTCATGGCTACACCTTC
TRBJ2-3,.,.,TRBV9,CASSATGTNTDTQYF,TGTGCCAGCAGCGCCACCGGGACAAACACAGATACGCAGTATTTT
TRBJ2-7,.,.,TRBV5-1,CASSSLERGTSYEQYF,TGCGCCAGCAGCTCCCTCGAAAGGGGGACCTCCTACGAGCAGTACTTC
TRBJ2-7,TRBD2,.,TRBV10-3,CAISPSTSGRIYEQYF,TGTGCCATCAGTCCGTCCACTAGCGGGAGAATTTACGAGCAGTACTTC
TRBJ1-1,.,.,TRBV19,CASSMEGKGGLDTEAFF,TGTGCCAGTAGTATGGAGGGAAAGGGGGGGCTGGACACTGAAGCTTTCTTT
TRBJ2-1,.,.,TRBV21-1,CASSKARTYNEQFF,TGTGCCAGCAGCAAAGCCAGGACCTACAATGAGCAGTTCTTC
TRBJ2-7,.,.,TRBV28,CASSFLGPPGQYF,TGTGCCAGCAGTTTCCTAGGTCCCCCGGGGCAGTACTTC
TRBJ2-1,.,.,TRBV6-4,CASSTSVYNEQFF,TGTGCCAGCAGTACCTCAGTTTACAATGAGCAGTTCTTC
TRBJ2-7,.,.,TRBV5-5,CASRPYDRSFF,TGTGCCAGCCGCCCGTATGACAGGTCGTTCTTC
TRBJ2-7,TRBD1,.,TRBV13,CASSPPGQGMYEQYF,TGTGCCAGCAGTCCTCCGGGACAGGGAATGTACGAGCAGTACTTC
TRBJ1-2,.,.,TRBV10-3,CAISESGGTTYGYTF,TGTGCCATCAGTGAGTCGGGGGGGACAACCTATGGCTACACCTTC
TRBJ2-4,.,.,TRBV4-3,CASSQEVQAKNIQYF,TGCGCCAGCAGCCAAGAGGTACAAGCCAAAAACATTCAGTACTTC
TRBJ2-6,.,few,TRBV6-1,CASSDPGYKSGANVLTF,TGTGCCAGCAGTGACCCGGGATACAAGTCTGGGGCCAACGTCCTGACTTTC
TRBJ1-4,TRBD1,.,TRBV5-5,CASSSWTGEDEKLFF,TGTGCCAGCAGCAGTTGGACAGGGGAGGATGAAAAACTGTTTTTT
TRBJ2-1,TRBD2,.,TRBV30,CALQGLADNEQFF,TGTGCCTTACAGGGACTAGCGGACAATGAGCAGTTCTTC
TRBJ1-4,TRBD1,.,TRBV28,CASSLWGQGNEKLFF,TGTGCCAGCAGTTTATGGGGACAGGGAAATGAAAAACTGTTTTTT
TRBJ1-1,TRBD1,.,TRBV11-2,CASSLQQGRYTEAFF,TGTGCCAGCAGCTTGCAACAGGGGCGGTACACTGAAGCTTTCTTT
TRBJ1-2,TRBD1,.,TRBV9,CASSPRQGPTYGYTF,TGTGCCAGCAGCCCCCGACAGGGGCCTACCTATGGCTACACCTTC
TRBJ2-4,TRBD1,.,TRBV5-4,CASSILGQGNIQYF,TGTGCCAGCAGCATCCTGGGACAGGGAAACATTCAGTACTTC
TRBJ1-1,.,.,TRBV7-2,CASSSPRQDGWTEAFF,TGTGCCAGCAGCTCTCCTCGGCAAGACGGGTGGACTGAAGCTTTCTTT
TRBJ2-5,TRBD1,.,TRBV6-1,CASSARTGEETQYF,TGTGCCAGCAGTGCCCGGACAGGGGAGGAGACCCAGTACTTC
TRBJ1-1,.,once,TRBV18,CASSPPLSTNTEAFF,TGTGCCAGCTCACCACCCCTTAGTACGAACACTGAAGCTTTCTTT
TRBJ2-2,TRBD2,.,TRBV30,CAWSRVTSGAGELFF,TGTGCCTGGAGTCGGGTGACTAGCGGGGCCGGGGAGCTGTTTTTT
TRBJ2-1,TRBD1,.,TRBV5-6,CASGQGSYNEQFF,TGTGCCAGCGGACAGGGTTCCTACAATGAGCAGTTCTTC
TRBJ2-7,TRBD2,.,TRBV5-1,CASSLGLADPYEQYF,TGCGCCAGCAGCTTGGGTCTAGCGGACCCCTACGAGCAGTACTTC
TRBJ1-3,.,.,TRBV27,CASRQGAGNTIYF,TGTGCCAGCAGACAGGGCGCGGGAAACACCATATATTTT
TRBJ2-3,.,.,TRBV7-9,CASSLGRGVTDTQYF,TGTGCCAGCAGCTTGGGCAGGGGGGTGACAGATACGCAGTATTTT
TRBJ2-1,TRBD1,.,TRBV19,CASSVRDRTYNEQFF,TGTGCCAGTAGTGTCCGGGACAGGACCTACAATGAGCAGTTCTTC
TRBJ2-6,TRBD1,few,TRBV4-3,CASSQGQGFGANVLTF,TGCGCCAGCAGCCAAGGACAGGGTTTTGGGGCCAACGTCCTGACTTTC
TRBJ1-2,.,.,TRBV2,CASRQGSDGYTF,TGTGCCAGCAGACAGGGATCGGATGGCTACACCTTC
TRBJ2-2,.,once,TRBV6-1,CASSEALPDNANTGELFF,TGTGCCAGCAGTGAAGCTCTACCGGACAACGCGAACACCGGGGAGCTGTTTTTT
TRBJ2-1,.,.,TRBV5-1,CASSLEPASSYNEQFF,TGCGCCAGCAGCTTGGAGCCCGCCTCCTCCTACAATGAGCAGTTCTTC
TRBJ2-5,.,.,TRBV30,CAWSVLGGGEETQYF,TGTGCCTGGAGTGTACTCGGGGGAGGTGAAGAGACCCAGTACTTC
TRBJ1-1,.,.,TRBV29-1,CSVRGTGRNTEAFF,TGCAGCGTTAGGGGCACAGGGCGCAACACTGAAGCTTTCTTT
TRBJ2-2,.,.,TRBV4-3,CASTPRREVDGELFF,TGCGCCAGCACCCCGAGGCGGGAAGTTGACGGGGAGCTGTTTTTT
TRBJ2-7,TRBD2,.,TRBV6-5,CASSLAGAFEQYF,TGTGCCAGCAGTTTAGCGGGAGCCTTCGAGCAGTACTTC
TRBJ1-2,.,few,TRBV30,CAWSAGYGYTF,TGTGCCTGGAGCGCGGGCTATGGCTACACCTTC